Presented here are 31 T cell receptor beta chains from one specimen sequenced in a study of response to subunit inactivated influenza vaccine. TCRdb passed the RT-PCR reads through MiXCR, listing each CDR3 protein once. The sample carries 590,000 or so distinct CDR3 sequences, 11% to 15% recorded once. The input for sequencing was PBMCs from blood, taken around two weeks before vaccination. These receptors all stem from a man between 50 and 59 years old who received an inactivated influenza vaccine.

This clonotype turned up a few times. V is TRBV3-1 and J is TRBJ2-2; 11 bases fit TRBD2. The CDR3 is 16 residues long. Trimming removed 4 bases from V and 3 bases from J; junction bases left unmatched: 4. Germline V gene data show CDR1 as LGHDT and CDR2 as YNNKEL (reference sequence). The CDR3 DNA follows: TGTGCCAGCAGCCGGGGACTAGCGGATCACACCGGGGAGCTGTTTTTT. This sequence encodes CASSRGLADHTGELFF.

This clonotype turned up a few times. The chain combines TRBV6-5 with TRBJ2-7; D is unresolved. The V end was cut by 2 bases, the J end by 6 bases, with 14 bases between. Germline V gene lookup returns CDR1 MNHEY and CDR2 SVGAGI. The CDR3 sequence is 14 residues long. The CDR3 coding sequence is TGTGCCAGCAGTTACGACCATCTTATTCGCGAGCAGTACTTC. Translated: CASSYDHLIREQYF.

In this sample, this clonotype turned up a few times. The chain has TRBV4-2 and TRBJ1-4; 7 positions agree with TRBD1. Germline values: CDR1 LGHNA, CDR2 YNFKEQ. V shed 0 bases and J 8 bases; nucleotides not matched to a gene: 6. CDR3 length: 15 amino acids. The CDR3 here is CASSQDWQGGEKLFF. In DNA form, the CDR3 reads TGTGCCAGCAGCCAAGATTGGCAGGGGGGCGAAAAACTGTTTTTT.

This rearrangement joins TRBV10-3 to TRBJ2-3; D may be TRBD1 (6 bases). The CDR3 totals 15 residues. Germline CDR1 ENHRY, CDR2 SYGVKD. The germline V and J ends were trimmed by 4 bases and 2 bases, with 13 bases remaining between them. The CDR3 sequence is CAISVRQDFTDTQYF. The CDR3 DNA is TGTGCCATCAGTGTTCGACAGGACTTCACAGATACGCAGTATTTT.

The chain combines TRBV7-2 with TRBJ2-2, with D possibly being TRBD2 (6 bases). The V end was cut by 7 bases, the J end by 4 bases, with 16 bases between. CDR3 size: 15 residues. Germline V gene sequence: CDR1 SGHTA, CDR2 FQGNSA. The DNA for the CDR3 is TGTGCCAGCACGGAGTCGGGACTCCTCACCGGGGAGCTGTTTTTT. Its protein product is CASTESGLLTGELFF.

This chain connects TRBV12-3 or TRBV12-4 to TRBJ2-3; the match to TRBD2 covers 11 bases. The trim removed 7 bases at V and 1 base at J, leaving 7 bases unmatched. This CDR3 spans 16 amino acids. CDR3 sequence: CASTPGLAARTDTQYF. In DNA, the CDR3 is TGTGCCAGCACCCCGGGACTAGCGGCCCGCACAGATACGCAGTATTTT.

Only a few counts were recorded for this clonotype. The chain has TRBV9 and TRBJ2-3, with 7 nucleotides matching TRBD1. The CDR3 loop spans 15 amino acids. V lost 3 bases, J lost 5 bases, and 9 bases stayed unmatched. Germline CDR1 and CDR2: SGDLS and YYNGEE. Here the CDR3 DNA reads TGTGCCAGCAGCGGCCAGGGACAGTGGATAGATACGCAGTATTTT. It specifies CASSGQGQWIDTQYF.

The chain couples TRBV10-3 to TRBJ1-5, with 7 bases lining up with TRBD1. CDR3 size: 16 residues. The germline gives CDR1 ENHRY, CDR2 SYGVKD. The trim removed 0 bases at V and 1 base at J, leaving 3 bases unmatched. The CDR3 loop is CAISESRGGSNQPQHF. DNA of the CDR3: TGTGCCATCAGTGAGTCTAGAGGGGGCAGCAATCAGCCCCAGCATTTT.

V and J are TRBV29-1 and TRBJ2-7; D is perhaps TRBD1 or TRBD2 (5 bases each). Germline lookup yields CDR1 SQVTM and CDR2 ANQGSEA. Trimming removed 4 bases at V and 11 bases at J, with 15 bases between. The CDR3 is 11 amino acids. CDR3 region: CSVVSEGLEYF. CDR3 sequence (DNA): TGCAGCGTTGTTAGTGAGGGGTTAGAGTACTTC.

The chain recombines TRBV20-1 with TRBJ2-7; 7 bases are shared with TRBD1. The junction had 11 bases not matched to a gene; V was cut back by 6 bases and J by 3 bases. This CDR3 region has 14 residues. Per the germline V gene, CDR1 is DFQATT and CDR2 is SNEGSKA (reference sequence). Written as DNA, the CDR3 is TGCAGTGCCTACCCCAGGGGGTCAGGCTACGAGCAGTACTTC. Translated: CSAYPRGSGYEQYF.

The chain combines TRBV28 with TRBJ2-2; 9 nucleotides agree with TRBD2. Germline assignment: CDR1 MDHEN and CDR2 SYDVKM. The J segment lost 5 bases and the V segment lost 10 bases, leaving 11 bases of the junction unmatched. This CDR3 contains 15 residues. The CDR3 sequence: CATLAGWLGTGELFF. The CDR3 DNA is TGTGCCACTCTAGCGGGGTGGTTGGGAACCGGGGAGCTGTTTTTT.

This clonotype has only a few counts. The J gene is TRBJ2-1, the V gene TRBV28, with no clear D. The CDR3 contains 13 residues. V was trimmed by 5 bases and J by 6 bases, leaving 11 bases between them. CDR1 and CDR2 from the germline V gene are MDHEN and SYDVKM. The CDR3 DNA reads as TGTGCCAGCAGTCCCGGGCTTATCAATGAGCAGTTCTTC. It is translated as CASSPGLINEQFF. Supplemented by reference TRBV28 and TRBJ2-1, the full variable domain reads DVKVTQSSRYLVKRTGEKVFLECVQDMDHENMFWYRQDPGLGLRLIYFSYDVKMKEKGDIPEGYSVSREKKERFSLILESASTNQTSMYLCASSPGLINEQFFGPGTRLTVL.

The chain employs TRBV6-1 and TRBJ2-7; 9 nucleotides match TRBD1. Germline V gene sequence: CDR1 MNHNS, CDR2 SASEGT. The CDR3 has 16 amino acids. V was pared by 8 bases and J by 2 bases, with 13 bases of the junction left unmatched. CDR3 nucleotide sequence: TGTGCCAGCTGGCCACATGAGGGACAGGGAGCCTACGAGCAGTACTTC. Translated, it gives CASWPHEGQGAYEQYF.

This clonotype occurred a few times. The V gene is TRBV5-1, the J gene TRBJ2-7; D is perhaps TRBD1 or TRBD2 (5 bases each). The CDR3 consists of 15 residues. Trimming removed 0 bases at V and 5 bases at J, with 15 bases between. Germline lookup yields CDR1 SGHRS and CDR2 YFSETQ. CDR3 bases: TGCGCCAGCAGCTTGGCGACTTCGGGGCTCGACGAGCAGTACTTC. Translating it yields CASSLATSGLDEQYF. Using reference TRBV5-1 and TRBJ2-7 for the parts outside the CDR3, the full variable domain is KAGVTQTPRYLIKTRGQQVTLSCSPISGHRSVSWYQQTPGQGLQFLFEYFSETQRNKGNFPGRFSGRQFSNSRSEMNVSTLELGDSALYLCASSLATSGLDEQYFGPGTRLTVT.

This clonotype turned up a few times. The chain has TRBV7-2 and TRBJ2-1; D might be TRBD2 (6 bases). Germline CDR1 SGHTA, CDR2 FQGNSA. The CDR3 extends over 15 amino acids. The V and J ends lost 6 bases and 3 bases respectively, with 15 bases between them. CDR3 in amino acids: CASRRGPSVYNEQFF. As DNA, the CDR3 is TGTGCCAGCAGGAGAGGTCCTAGCGTCTACAATGAGCAGTTCTTC.

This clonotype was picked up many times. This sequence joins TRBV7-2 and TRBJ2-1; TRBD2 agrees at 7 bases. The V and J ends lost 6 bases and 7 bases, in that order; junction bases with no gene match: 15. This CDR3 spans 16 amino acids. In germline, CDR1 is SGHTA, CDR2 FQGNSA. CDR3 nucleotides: TGTGCCAGCAGGCTTCTTGGGGGGGTGAGAAAAAATGAGCAGTTCTTC. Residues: CASRLLGGVRKNEQFF.

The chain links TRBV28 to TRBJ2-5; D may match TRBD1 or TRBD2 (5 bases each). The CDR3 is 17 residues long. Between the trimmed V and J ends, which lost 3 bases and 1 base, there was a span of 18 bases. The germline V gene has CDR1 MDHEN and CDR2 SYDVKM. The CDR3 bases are TGTGCCAGCAGTTTCCTTGGTGGAACGGGGACCCAAGAGACCCAGTACTTC. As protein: CASSFLGGTGTQETQYF.

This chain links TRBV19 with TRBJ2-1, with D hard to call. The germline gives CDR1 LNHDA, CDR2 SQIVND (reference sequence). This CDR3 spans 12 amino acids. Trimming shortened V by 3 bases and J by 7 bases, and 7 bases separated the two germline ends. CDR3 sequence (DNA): TGTGCCAGTAGTATGTTCCGGAATGAGCAGTTCTTC. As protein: CASSMFRNEQFF.

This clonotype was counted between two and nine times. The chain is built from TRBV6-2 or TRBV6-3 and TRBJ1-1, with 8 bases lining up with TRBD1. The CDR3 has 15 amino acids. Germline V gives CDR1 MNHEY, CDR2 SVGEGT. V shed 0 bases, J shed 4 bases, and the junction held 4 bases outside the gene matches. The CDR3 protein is CASSYSYRGGTEAFF. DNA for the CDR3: TGTGCCAGCAGTTACTCGTACAGGGGGGGCACTGAAGCTTTCTTT.

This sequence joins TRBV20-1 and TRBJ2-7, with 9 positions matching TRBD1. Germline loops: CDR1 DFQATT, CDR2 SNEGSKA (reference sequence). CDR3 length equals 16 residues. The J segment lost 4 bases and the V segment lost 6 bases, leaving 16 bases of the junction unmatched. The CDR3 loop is CSATGQGNLLGYEQYF. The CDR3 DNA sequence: TGCAGTGCAACGGGACAGGGTAATTTGCTTGGTTACGAGCAGTACTTC.

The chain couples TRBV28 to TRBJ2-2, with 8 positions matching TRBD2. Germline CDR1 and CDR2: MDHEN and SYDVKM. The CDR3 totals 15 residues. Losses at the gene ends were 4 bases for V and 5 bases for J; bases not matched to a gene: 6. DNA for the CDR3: TGTGCCAGCAGTTCCGAGGTAGCGGGGACCGGGGAGCTGTTTTTT. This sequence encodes CASSSEVAGTGELFF.

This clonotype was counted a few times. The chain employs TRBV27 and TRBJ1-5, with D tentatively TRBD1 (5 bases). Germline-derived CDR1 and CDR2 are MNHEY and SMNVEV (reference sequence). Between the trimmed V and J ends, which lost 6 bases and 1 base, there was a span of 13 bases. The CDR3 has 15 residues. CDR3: CASSPGGLSNQPQHF. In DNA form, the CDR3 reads TGTGCCAGCAGCCCGGGGGGTTTGAGCAATCAGCCCCAGCATTTT.

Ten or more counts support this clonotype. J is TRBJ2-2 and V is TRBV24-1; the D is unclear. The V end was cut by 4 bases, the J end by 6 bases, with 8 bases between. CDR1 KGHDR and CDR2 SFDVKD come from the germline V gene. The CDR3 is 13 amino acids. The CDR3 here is CATSESGPGELFF. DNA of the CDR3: TGTGCCACCAGTGAGTCGGGCCCCGGGGAGCTGTTTTTT.

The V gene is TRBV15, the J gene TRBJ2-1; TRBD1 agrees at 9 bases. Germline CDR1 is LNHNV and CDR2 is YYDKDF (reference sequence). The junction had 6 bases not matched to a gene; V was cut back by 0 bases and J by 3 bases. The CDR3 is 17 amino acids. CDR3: CATSRDSAGQGYNEQFF. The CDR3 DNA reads TGTGCCACCAGCAGAGATTCTGCGGGACAGGGCTACAATGAGCAGTTCTTC.

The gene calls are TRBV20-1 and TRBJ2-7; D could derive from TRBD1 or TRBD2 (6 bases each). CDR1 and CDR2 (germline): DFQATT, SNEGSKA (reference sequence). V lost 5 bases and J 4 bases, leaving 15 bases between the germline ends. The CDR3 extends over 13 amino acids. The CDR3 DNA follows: TGCAGTGCTCGGGGGCCAACCCTTTACGAGCAGTACTTC. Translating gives CSARGPTLYEQYF.

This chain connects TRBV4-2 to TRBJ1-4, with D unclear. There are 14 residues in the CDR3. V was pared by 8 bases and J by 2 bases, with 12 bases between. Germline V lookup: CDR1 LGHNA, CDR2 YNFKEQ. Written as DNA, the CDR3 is TGTGCCAGCCGGGTTAGGCTGACTAATGAAAAACTGTTTTTT. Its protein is CASRVRLTNEKLFF.

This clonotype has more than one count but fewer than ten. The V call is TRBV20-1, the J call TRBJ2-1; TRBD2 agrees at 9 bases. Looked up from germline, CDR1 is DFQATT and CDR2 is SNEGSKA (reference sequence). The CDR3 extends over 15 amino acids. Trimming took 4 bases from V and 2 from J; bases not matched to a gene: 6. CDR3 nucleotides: TGCAGTGCTAAAACCGGGACTAGCCCCTACAATGAGCAGTTCTTC. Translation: CSAKTGTSPYNEQFF.

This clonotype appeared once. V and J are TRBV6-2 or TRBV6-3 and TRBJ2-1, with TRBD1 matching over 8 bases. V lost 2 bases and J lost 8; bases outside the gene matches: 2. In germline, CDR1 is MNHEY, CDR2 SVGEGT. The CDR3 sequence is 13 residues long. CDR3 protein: CASSYAGGDEQFF. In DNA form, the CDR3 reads TGTGCCAGCAGTTACGCAGGGGGCGATGAGCAGTTCTTC.

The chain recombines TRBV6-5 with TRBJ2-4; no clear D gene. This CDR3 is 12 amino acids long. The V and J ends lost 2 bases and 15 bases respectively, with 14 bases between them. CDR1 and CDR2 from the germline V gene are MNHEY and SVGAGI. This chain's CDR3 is CASSYGSDLLYF. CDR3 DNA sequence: TGTGCCAGCAGTTACGGGTCCGATTTGCTGTACTTC.

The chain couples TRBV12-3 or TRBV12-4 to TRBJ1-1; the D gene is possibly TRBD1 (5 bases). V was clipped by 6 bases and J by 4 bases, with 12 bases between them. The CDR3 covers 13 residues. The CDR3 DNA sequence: TGTGCCAGCAGGGCAGGGAGTGTCACTGAAGCTTTCTTT. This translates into CASRAGSVTEAFF.

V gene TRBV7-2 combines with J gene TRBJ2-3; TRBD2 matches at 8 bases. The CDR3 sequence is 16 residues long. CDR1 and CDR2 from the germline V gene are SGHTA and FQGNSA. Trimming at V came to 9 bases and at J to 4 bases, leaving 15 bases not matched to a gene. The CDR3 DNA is TGTGCCAGTAAAACTGCAAGCGGGAGAAATGCAGATACGCAGTATTTT. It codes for CASKTASGRNADTQYF.